This entry describes one T cell receptor (beta chain). Its antigen is unknown. Per-base qualities were not stored, and no clone one base away is much larger. The immunoSEQ Assay, a bias-controlled multiplex PCR, was used to amplify TCRbeta CDR3 regions from genomic DNA. Per the original workflow: Within the assay, amplification of reference gene primers was used to estimate how many nucleated cells each sample contained. Sequence reads were collapsed and filtered to measure the absolute abundance of every unique TCRbeta CDR3 rearrangement. For each sample, productive Simpson clonality was calculated as the square root of Simpson's diversity index over productive rearrangements. TCRdb took this table from immuneACCESS and kept in-frame rearrangements with V and J called. Such tables lack part of the clones; where checked against another copy, unresolved V genes explain under half of the gap, and the rest is unexplained. V and J calls and clone size are as listed in that table; D and trimming were resolved from the DNA. In this sample the table shows hundreds of thousands of clones, approximately 88% of which occur a single time. The ten most abundant clones make up approximately 12% of the sample.

V loses 5 bases at its end and J loses 5 bases; junction bases beyond the gene matches: 9. The CDR3 numbers 15 residues from cysteine through phenylalanine. This entry keeps only the CDR3 DNA: 45 bases, framed from base 1. CDR1 and CDR2 are read off the germline V gene (reference sequence) as SEHNR and FQNEAQ. The data were taken from a study of blood T cell repertoires in COVID-19 (dated by TCRdb to 2020 to 2021). In the study overall: Samples from collaborators originated in the United States, Italy and Spain and spanned both the acute and convalescent phases of COVID-19. The repertoires were made available in a free public database intended to serve as a resource for research on the immune response to SARS-CoV-2. The samples were drawn from the first 160 participants of the ongoing ImmuneRACE study and from some 1,300 subjects provided by 6 global collaborators. Where available, HLA class I and class II types were taken from metadata supplied by the sample provider and were not determined by assay-based typing. Deeply sampled blood TCRbeta repertoires from subjects exposed to, actively infected with, or recovered from COVID-19 were included in the dataset. A de-identified subject ID, COVID-19 status, age in years and sex were almost always included in the sample metadata. The material from the prospective study consisted of cDNA or gDNA derived from T cells, B-cell-depleted T cells, or PBMCs. Overall study outcomes, separate from this receptor: How much clinical and demographic metadata was included differed by source and by participant, and the metadata was provided uncurated.

One collaborating source in Seattle enrolled patients during active infection and followed them longitudinally through the course of disease. Whole blood was collected in K2EDTA tubes by collaborating institutions according to the institutions' own protocols. For TCRbeta analysis, collaborators shipped samples in one of three forms: frozen whole blood, isolated PBMCs, or DNA extracted from either of those sample types. The receptor comes from a woman aged 50 to 60 with COVID-19, enrolled during active disease. The chain is encoded by TRBV7-9 joined to TRBJ2-5; a stretch of 9 junction bases matches TRBD1. The sequencing sample was made of peripheral blood. The nucleotide sequence reads TGTGCCAGCAGCCCCCGAGGACAGGGGAATGAGACCCAGTACTTC. Protein translation: CASSPRGQGNETQYF.